The TCR beta chain under discussion was sequenced for a study of T cells in localized non-small cell lung cancer. The germline V gene encodes CDR1 SGHRS and CDR2 YFSETQ. CDR3 length equals 15 residues. With 4 bases clipped from V and 4 bases from J, the junction kept 6 bases outside the gene matches. TCRdb's copy holds only in-frame clones and misses some; the assay was immunoSEQ multiplex PCR. Among some 51,000 clones, 86% were seen once, and the ten largest hold less than 6%. This sample comprised peripheral blood, obtained before any cancer treatment. The V and J genes are TRBV5-1 and TRBJ2-3, with 10 bases lining up with TRBD1. The TCR was taken from a woman aged 40 to 75 with stage I lung adenocarcinoma. The CDR3 loop reads CASSPGQGIADTQYF. In nucleotides, the CDR3 is TGCGCCAGCAGCCCGGGACAGGGGATCGCAGATACGCAGTATTTT.